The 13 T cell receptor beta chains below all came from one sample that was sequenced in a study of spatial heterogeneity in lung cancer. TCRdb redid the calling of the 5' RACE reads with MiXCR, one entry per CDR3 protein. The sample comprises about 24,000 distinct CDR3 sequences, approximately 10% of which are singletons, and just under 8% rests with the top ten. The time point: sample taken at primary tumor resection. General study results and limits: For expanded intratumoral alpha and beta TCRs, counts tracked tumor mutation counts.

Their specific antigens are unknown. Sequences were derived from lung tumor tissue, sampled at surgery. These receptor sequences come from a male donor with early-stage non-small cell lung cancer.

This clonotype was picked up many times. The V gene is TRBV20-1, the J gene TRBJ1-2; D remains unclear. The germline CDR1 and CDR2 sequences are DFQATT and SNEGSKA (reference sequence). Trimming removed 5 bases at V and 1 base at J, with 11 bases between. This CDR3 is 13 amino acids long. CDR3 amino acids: CSAPLTFNYGYTF. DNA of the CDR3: TGCAGTGCTCCCCTGACCTTTAACTATGGCTACACCTTC.

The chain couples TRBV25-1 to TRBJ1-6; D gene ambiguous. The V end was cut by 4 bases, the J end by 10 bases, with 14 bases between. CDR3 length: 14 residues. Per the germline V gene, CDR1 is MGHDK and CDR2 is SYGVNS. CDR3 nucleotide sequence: TGTGCCAGCAGTGGGACGGGTTTAAGATCACCCCTCCACTTT. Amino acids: CASSGTGLRSPLHF.

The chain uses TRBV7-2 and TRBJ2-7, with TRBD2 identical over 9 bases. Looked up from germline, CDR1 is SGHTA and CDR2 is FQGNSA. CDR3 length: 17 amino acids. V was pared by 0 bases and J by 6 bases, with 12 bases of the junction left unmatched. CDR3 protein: CASSLALVVAGGREQYF. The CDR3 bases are TGTGCCAGCAGCTTAGCGCTTGTGGTTGCGGGGGGGCGCGAGCAGTACTTC.

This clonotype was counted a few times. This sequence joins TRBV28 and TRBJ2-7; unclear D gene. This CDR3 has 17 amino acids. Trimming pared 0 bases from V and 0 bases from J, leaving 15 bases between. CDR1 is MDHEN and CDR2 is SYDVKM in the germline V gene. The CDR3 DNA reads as TGTGCCAGCAGTTTATGGGGTTCTGGGCAGAGCTCCTACGAGCAGTACTTC. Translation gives CASSLWGSGQSSYEQYF.

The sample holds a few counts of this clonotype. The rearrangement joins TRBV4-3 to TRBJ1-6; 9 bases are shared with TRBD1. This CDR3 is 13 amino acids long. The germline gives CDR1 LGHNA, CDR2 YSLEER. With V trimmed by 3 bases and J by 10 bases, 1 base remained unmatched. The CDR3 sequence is CASSQTGGSPLHF. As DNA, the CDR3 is TGCGCCAGCAGCCAGACAGGGGGATCACCCCTCCACTTT.

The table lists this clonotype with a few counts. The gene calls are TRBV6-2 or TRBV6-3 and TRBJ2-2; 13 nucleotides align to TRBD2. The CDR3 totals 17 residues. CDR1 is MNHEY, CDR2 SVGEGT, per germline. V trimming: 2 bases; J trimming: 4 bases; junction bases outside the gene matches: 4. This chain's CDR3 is CASSYPRLAGGTGELFF. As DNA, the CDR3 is TGTGCCAGCAGTTACCCTCGACTAGCGGGAGGCACCGGGGAGCTGTTTTTT.

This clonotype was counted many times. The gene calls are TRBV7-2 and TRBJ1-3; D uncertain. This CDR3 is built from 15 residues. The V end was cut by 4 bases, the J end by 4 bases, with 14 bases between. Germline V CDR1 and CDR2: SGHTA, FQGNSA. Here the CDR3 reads CASSSQGSGGNTIYF. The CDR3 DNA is TGTGCCAGCAGCTCCCAAGGGTCGGGGGGAAACACCATATATTTT.

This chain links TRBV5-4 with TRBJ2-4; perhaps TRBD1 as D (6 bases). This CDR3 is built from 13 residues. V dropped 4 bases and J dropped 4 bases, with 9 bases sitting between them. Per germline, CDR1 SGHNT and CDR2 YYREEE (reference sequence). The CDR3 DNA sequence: TGTGCCAGCAGCGGAACAGGGAAAAACATTCAGTACTTC. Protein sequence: CASSGTGKNIQYF. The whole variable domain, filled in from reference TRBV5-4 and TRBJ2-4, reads ETGVTQSPTHLIKTRGQQVTLRCSSQSGHNTVSWYQQALGQGPQFIFQYYREEENGRGNFPPRFSGLQFPNYSSELNVNALELDDSALYLCASSGTGKNIQYFGAGTRLSVL.

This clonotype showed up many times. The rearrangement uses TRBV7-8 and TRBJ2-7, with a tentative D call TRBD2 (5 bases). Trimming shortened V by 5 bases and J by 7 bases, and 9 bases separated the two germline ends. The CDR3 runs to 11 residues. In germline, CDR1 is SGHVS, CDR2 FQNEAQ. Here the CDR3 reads CASSHGGEQYF. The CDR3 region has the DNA TGTGCCAGCAGCCACGGCGGGGAGCAGTACTTC.

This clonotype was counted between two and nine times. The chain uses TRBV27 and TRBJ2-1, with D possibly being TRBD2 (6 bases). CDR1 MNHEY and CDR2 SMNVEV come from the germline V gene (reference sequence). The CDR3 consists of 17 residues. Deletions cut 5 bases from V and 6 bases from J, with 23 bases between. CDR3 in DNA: TGTGCCAGCAGTATACTCGCGGGGAATGGGATCGGCAATGAGCAGTTCTTC. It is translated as CASSILAGNGIGNEQFF.

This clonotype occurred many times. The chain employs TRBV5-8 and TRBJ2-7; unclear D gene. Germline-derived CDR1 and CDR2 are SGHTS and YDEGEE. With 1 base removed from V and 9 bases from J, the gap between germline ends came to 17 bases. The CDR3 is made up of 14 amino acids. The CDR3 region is CASSLKAGLIGQYF. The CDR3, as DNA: TGTGCCAGCAGCTTGAAAGCAGGTCTAATAGGGCAGTACTTC.

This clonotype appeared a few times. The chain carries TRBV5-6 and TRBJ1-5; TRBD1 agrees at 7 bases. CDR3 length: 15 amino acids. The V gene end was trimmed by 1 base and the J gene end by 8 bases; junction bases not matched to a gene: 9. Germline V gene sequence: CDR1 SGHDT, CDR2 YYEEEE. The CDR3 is CASSLMDRRDKPQHF. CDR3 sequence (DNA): TGTGCCAGCAGCTTGATGGACAGGCGGGATAAGCCCCAGCATTTT. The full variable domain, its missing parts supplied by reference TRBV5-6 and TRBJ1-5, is DAGVTQSPTHLIKTRGQQVTLRCSPKSGHDTVSWYQQALGQGPQFIFQYYEEEERQRGNFPDRFSGHQFPNYSSELNVNALLLGDSALYLCASSLMDRRDKPQHFGDGTRLSIL.

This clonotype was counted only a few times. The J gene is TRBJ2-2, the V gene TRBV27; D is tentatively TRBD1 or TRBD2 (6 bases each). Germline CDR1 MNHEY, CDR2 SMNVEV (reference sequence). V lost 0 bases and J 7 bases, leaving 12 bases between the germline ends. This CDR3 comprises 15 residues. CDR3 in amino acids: CASSLSGGLIGELFF. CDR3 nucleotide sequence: TGTGCCAGCAGTTTATCTGGGGGGCTGATCGGGGAGCTGTTTTTT.